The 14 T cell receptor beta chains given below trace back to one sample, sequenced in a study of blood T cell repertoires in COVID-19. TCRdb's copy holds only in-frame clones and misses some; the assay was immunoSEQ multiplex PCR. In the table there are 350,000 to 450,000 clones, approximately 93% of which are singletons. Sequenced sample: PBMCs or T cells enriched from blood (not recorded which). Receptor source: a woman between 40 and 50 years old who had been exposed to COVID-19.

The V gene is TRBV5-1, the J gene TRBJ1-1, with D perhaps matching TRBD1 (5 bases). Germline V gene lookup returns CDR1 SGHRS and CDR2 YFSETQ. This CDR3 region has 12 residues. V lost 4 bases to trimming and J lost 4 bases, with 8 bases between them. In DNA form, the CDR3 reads TGCGCCAGCAGCCAGGGCGGCACTGAAGCTTTCTTT. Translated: CASSQGGTEAFF.

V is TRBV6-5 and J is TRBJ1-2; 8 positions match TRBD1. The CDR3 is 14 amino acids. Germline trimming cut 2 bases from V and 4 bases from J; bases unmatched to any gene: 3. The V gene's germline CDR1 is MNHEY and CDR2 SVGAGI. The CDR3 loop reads CASSYPGGGYGYTF. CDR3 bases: TGTGCCAGCAGTTACCCAGGGGGCGGCTATGGCTACACCTTC.

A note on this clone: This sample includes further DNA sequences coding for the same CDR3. The chain's CDR3 is CASSLRQANTEAFF. The CDR3 DNA sequence: TGTGCCAGCAGCTTGCGACAGGCGAACACTGAAGCTTTCTTT. The chain employs TRBV7-9 and TRBJ1-1; D perhaps matches TRBD1 (6 bases). V was clipped by 3 bases and J by 1 base, with 9 bases between them. Germline CDR1 SEHNR, CDR2 FQNEAQ (reference sequence). The length of the CDR3 is 14 residues. The full variable domain, rest sourced from reference TRBV7-9 and TRBJ1-1, is DTGVSQNPRHKITKRGQNVTFRCDPISEHNRLYWYRQTLGQGPEFLTYFQNEAQLEKSRLLSDRFSAERPKGSFSTLEIQRTEQGDSAMYLCASSLRQANTEAFFGQGTRLTVV.

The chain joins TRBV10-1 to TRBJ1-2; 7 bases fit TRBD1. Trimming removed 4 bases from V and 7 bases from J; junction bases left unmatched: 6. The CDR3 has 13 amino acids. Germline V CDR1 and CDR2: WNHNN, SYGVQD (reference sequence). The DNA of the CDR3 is TGCGCCAGCAGTGCGAGCGCAGGGGGTGGCTACACCTTC. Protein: CASSASAGGGYTF.

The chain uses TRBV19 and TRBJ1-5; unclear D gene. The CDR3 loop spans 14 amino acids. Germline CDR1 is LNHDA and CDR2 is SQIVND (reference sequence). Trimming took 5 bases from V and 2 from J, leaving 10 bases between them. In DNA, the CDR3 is TGTGCCAGTAGTGTAGGGTCGGGCAATCAGCCCCAGCATTTT. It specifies CASSVGSGNQPQHF.

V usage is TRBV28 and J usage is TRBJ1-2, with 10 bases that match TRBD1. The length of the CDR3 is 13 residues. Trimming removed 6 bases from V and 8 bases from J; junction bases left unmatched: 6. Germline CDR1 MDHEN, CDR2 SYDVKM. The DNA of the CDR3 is TGTGCCAGCAGAAGACAGGGGGCGCAGGGCTACACCTTC. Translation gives CASRRQGAQGYTF.

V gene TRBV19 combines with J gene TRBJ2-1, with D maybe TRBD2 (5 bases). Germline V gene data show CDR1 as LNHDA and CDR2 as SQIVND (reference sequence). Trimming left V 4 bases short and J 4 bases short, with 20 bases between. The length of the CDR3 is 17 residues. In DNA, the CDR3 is TGTGCCAGTAGTAGGAGTTCAAGCTCGGGATGGTACAATGAGCAGTTCTTC. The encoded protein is CASSRSSSSGWYNEQFF.

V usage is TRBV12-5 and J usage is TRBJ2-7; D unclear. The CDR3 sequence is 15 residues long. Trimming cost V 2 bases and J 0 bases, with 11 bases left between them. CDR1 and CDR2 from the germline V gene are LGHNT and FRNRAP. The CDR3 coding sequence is TGTGCTAGTGGTTTGCGCGGTGAGAACTCCTACGAGCAGTACTTC. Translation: CASGLRGENSYEQYF.

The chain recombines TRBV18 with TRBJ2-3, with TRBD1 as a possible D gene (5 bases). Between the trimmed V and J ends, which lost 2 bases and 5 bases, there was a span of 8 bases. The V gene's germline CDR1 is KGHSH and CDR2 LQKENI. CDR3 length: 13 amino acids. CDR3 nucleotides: TGTGCCAGCTCACCAGGGGCTGGAGATACGCAGTATTTT. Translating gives CASSPGAGDTQYF.

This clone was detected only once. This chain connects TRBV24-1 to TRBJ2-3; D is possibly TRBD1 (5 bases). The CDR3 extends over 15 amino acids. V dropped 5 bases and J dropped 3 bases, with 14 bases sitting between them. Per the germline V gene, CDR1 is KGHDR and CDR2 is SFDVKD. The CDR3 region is CATSGNQGMTDTQYF. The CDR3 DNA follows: TGTGCCACCAGTGGTAATCAGGGAATGACAGATACGCAGTATTTT.

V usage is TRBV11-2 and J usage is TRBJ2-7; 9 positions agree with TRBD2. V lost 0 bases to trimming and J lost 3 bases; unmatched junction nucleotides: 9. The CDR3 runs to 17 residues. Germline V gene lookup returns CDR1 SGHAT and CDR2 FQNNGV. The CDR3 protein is CASSLDCALAGRYEQYF. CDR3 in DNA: TGTGCCAGCAGCTTAGATTGTGCGCTAGCGGGACGCTACGAGCAGTACTTC.

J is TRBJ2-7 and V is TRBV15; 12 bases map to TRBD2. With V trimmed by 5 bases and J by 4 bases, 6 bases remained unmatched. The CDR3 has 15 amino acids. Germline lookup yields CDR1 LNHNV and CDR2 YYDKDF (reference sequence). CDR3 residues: CATSGVTSGRYEQYF. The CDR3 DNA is TGTGCCACCAGCGGGGTAACTAGCGGGAGGTACGAGCAGTACTTC.

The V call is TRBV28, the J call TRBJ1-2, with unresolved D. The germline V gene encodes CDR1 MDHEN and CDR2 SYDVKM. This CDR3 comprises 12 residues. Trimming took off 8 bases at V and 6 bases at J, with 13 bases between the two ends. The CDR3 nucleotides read TGTGCCAGCGAGGGAGCCAATGATGGCTACACCTTC. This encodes CASEGANDGYTF.

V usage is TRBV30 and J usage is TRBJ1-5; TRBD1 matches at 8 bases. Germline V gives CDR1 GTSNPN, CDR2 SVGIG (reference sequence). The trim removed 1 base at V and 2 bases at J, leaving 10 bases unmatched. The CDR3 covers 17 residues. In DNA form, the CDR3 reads TGTGCCTGGAGTGCCAGGACAGGACAGGGAGGCAATCAGCCCCAGCATTTT. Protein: CAWSARTGQGGNQPQHF.